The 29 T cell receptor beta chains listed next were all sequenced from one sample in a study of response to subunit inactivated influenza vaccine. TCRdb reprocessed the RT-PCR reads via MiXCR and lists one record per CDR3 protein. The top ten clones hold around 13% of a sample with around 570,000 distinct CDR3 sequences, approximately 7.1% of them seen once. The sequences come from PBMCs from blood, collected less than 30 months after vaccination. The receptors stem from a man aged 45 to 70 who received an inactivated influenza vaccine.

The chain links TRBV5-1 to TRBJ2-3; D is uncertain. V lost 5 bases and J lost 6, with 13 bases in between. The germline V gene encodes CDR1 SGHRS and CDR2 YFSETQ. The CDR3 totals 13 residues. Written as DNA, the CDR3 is TGCGCCAGCAGACCGACCTTGAGCGATACGCAGTATTTT. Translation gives CASRPTLSDTQYF.

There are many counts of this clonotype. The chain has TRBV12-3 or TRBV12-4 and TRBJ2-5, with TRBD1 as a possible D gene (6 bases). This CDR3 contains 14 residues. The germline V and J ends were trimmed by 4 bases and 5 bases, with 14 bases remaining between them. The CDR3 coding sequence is TGTGCCAGCAGTTGGGGCCCTACAGGGGAGACCCAGTACTTC. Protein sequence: CASSWGPTGETQYF.

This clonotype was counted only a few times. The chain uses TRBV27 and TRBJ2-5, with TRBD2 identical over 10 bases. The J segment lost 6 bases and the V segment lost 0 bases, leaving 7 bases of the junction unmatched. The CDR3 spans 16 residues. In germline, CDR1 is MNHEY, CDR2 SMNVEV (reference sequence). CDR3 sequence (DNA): TGTGCCAGCAGTTTATCCCTGACTAGCGGGCTCCAGACCCAGTACTTC. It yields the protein CASSLSLTSGLQTQYF.

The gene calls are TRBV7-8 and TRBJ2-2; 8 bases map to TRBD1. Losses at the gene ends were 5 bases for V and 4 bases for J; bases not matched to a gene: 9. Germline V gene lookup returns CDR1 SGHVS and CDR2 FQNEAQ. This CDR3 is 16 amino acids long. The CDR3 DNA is TGTGCCAGCAGCCCCAGGACAGGGTTTAGCACCGGGGAGCTGTTTTTT. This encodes CASSPRTGFSTGELFF.

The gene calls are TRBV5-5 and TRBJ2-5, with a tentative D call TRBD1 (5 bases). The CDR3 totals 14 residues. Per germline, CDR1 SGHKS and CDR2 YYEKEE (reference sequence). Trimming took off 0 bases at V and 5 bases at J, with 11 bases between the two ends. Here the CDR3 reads CASSLEGVAETQYF. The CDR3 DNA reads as TGTGCCAGCAGCTTGGAAGGGGTCGCGGAGACCCAGTACTTC.

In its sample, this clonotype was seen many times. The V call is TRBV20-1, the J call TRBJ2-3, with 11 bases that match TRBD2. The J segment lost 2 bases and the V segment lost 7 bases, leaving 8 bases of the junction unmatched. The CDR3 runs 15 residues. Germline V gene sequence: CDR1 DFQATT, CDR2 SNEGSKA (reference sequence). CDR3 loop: CSGTRLAGHTDTQYF. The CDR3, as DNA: TGCAGTGGGACGAGACTAGCGGGGCACACAGATACGCAGTATTTT.

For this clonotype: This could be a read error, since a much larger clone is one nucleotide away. The CDR3 spells CASSFRDLGAQETRYF. The CDR3 region has the DNA TGTGCCAGCAGTTTCCGGGACTTGGGGGCCCAAGAGACCCGGTACTTC. The chain couples TRBV28 to TRBJ2-5; D is possibly TRBD1 or TRBD2 (6 bases each). Germline values: CDR1 MDHEN, CDR2 SYDVKM. There are 16 residues in the CDR3.

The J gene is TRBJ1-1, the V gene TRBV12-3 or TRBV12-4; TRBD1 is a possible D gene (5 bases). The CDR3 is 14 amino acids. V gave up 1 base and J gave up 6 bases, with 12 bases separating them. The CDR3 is CASSLEGVSAEAFF. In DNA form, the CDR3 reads TGTGCCAGCAGTTTAGAAGGGGTCTCTGCTGAAGCTTTCTTT.

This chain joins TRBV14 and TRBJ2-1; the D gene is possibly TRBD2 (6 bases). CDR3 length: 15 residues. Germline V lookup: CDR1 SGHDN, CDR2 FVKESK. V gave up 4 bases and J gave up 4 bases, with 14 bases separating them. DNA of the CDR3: TGTGCCAGCAGCCCCTCGGGACTGTTATACAATGAGCAGTTCTTC. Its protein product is CASSPSGLLYNEQFF.

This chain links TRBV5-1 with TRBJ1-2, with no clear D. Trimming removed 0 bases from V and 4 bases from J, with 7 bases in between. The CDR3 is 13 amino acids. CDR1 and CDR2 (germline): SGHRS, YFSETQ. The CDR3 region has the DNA TGCGCCAGCAGCTTGGAATGGGCCTATGGCTACACCTTC. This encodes CASSLEWAYGYTF.

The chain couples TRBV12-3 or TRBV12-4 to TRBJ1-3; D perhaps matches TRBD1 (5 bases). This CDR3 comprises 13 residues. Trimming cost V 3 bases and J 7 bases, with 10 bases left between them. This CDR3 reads CASSFQGTNTIYF. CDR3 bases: TGTGCCAGCAGTTTTCAGGGAACCAACACCATATATTTT.

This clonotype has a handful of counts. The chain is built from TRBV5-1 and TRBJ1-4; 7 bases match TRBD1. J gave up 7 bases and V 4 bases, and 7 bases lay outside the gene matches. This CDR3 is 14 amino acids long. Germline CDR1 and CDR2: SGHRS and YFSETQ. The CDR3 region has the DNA TGCGCCAGCAGCATACAGGGGAGGGGTGAAAAACTGTTTTTT. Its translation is CASSIQGRGEKLFF.

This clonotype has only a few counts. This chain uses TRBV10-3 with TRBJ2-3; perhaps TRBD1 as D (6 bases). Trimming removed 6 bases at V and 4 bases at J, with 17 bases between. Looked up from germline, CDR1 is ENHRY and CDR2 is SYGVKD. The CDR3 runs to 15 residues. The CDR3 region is CAIREPGQGADTQYF. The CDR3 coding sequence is TGTGCCATCAGAGAACCGGGACAAGGGGCAGATACGCAGTATTTT.

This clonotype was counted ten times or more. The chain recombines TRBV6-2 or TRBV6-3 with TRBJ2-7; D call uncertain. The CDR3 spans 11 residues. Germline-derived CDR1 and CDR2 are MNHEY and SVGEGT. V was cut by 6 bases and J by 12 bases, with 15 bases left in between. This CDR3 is CASSPRMWLYF. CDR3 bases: TGTGCCAGCAGCCCCCGGATGTGGCTGTACTTC.

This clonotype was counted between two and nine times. The chain's CDR3 is CAISETGGPGGANVLTF. In DNA form, the CDR3 reads TGTGCCATCTCGGAAACAGGGGGCCCTGGTGGGGCCAACGTCCTGACTTTC. The chain is built from TRBV10-3 and TRBJ2-6; 9 nucleotides line up with TRBD1. The germline CDR1 and CDR2 sequences are ENHRY and SYGVKD. J was trimmed by 3 bases and V by 8 bases; bases with no gene match: 11. The CDR3 sequence is 17 residues long.

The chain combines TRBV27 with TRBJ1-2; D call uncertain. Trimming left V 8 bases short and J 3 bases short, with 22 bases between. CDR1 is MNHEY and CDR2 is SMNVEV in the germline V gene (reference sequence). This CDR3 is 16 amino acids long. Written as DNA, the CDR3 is TGTGCCAGCCGCCCGGCGGCCTGGGAAGACGACTATGGCTACACCTTC. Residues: CASRPAAWEDDYGYTF.

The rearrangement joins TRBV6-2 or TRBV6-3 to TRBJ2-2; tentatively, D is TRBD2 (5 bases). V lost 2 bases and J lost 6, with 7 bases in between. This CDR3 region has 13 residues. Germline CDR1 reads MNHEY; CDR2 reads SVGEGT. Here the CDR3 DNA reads TGTGCCAGCAGTTACCGGGAAGCCGGGGAGCTGTTTTTT. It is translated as CASSYREAGELFF.

The CDR3 DNA sequence: TGTGCCACCCGGACAGAAACTAACTATGGCTACACCTTC. It specifies CATRTETNYGYTF. The V call is TRBV19, the J call TRBJ1-2, with D perhaps TRBD1 (6 bases). V was pared by 10 bases and J by 0 bases, with 12 bases between. The length of the CDR3 is 13 residues. Germline-derived CDR1 and CDR2 are LNHDA and SQIVND (reference sequence).

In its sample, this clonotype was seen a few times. The CDR3 DNA reads TGTGCCACCAGCAGCACAGGGTATAATTCACCCCTCCACTTT. This codes for CATSSTGYNSPLHF. The genes are TRBV15 and TRBJ1-6; D may be TRBD1 (6 bases). V lost 3 bases to trimming and J lost 4 bases, with 7 bases between them. The CDR3 is 14 residues long. Germline assignment: CDR1 LNHNV and CDR2 YYDKDF (reference sequence).

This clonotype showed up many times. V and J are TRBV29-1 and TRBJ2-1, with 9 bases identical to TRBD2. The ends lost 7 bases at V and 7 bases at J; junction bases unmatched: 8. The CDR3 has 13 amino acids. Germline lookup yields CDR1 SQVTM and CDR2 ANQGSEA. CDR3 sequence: CSAKAGGGNEQFF. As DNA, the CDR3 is TGCAGCGCCAAAGCGGGAGGCGGGAATGAGCAGTTCTTC.

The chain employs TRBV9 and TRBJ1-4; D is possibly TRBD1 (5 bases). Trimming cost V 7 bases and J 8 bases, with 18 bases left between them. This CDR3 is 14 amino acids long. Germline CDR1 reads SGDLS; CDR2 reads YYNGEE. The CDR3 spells CASGLTGASEKLFF. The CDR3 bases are TGTGCCAGCGGACTCACAGGTGCTAGCGAAAAACTGTTTTTT.

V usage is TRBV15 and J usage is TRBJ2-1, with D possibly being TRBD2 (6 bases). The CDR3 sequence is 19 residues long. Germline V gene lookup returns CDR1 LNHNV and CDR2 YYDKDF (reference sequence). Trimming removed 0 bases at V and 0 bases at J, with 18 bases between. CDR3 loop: CATSREWSRDFSSYNEQFF. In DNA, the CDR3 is TGTGCCACCAGCAGAGAATGGAGCAGGGACTTCAGCTCCTACAATGAGCAGTTCTTC.

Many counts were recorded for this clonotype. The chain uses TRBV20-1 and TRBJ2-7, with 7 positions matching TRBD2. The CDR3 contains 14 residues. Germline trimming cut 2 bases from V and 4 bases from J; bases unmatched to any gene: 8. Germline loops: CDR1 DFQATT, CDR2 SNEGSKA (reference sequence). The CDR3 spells CSARSLGGGYEQYF. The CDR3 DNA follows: TGCAGTGCTAGATCATTGGGCGGGGGATACGAGCAGTACTTC.

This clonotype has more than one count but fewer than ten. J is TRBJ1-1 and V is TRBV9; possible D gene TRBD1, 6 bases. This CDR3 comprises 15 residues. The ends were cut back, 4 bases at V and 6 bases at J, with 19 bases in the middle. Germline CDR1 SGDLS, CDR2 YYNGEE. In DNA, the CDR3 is TGTGCCAGCAGCCCCCTGCCCGACAGGCGGGCTGAAGCTTTCTTT. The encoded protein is CASSPLPDRRAEAFF.

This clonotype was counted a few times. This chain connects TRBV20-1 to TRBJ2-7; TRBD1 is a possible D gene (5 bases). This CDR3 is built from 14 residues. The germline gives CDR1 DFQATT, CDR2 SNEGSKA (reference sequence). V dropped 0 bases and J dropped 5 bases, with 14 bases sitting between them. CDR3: CSARDLNRIHEQYF. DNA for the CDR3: TGCAGTGCTAGAGATTTAAACAGGATCCACGAGCAGTACTTC.

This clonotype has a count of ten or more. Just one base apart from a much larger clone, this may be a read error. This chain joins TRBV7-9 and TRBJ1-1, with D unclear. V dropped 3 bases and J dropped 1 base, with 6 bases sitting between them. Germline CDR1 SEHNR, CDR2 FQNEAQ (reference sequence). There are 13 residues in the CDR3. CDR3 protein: CASSFPGNTEAFF. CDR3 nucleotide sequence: TGTGCCAGCAGCTTTCCGGGGAACACTGAAGCTTTCTTT.

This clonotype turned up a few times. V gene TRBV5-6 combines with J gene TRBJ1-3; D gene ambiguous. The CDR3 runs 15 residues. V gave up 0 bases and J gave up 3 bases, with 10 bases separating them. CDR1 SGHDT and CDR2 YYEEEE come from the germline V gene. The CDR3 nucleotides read TGTGCCAGCAGCTTGGCTGGGGTAGGTGGAAACACCATATATTTT. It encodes CASSLAGVGGNTIYF.

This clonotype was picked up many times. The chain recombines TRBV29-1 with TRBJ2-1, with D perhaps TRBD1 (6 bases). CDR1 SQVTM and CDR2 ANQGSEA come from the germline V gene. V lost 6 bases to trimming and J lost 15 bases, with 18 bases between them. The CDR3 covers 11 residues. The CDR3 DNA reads TGCAGCGTCCGGGACACTGCACAGGGGTTCTTC. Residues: CSVRDTAQGFF.

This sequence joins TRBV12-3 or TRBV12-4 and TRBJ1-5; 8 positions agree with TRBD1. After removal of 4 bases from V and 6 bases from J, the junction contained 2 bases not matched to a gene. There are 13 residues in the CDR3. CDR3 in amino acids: CASSSGGTQPQHF. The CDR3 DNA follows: TGTGCCAGCAGTTCAGGGGGCACTCAGCCCCAGCATTTT.